These 15 T cell receptor beta chains originate from one sample sequenced in a study of blood T cell repertoires in COVID-19. The assay was immunoSEQ multiplex PCR, and TCRdb's table has in-frame clones only and misses some. The sample has fewer than 250,000 clones; around 90% are singletons. Sequenced material: peripheral blood. Receptors originate from a man in his 60s who had recovered from COVID-19.

This clone occurred a few times. V is TRBV5-8 and J is TRBJ2-2, with 8 bases aligning to TRBD1. V dropped 6 bases and J dropped 2; count of bases not matched to a gene: 6. The CDR3 runs 15 residues. Per germline, CDR1 SGHTS and CDR2 YDEGEE. CDR3 sequence: CASTSGQANTGELFF. In DNA, the CDR3 is TGTGCCAGCACCTCGGGACAGGCTAACACCGGGGAGCTGTTTTTT. The full variable domain, its missing parts supplied by reference TRBV5-8 and TRBJ2-2, is EAGVTQSPTHLIKTRGQQATLRCSPISGHTSVYWYQQALGLGLQFLLWYDEGEERNRGNFPPRFSGRQFPNYSSELNVNALELEDSALYLCASTSGQANTGELFFGEGSRLTVL.

This clone came up once. V usage is TRBV27 and J usage is TRBJ1-2; 8 positions match TRBD1. Unmatched junction bases numbered 4, after V lost 3 bases and J lost 4 bases. Per germline, CDR1 MNHEY and CDR2 SMNVEV (reference sequence). The CDR3 totals 14 residues. The CDR3 protein is CASSLDRASYGYTF. CDR3 DNA sequence: TGTGCCAGCAGTTTGGACAGGGCCAGCTATGGCTACACCTTC.

This rearrangement joins TRBV12-5 to TRBJ2-1; 8 bases agree with TRBD2. This CDR3 spans 15 amino acids. V was clipped by 4 bases and J by 6 bases; unmatched bases: 8. Germline V gene sequence: CDR1 LGHNT, CDR2 FRNRAP. Written as DNA, the CDR3 is TGTGCTAGTGGTTCTGGTGGCGGGGGGCGCAATGAGCAGTTCTTC. This translates into CASGSGGGGRNEQFF.

The chain recombines TRBV4-2 with TRBJ2-7, with TRBD2 identical over 8 bases. CDR1 LGHNA and CDR2 YNFKEQ come from the germline V gene. The CDR3 is 14 amino acids. The V and J ends lost 10 bases and 0 bases, in that order; junction bases with no gene match: 8. For the CDR3, the DNA is TGTGCCACGGGAGGGACTAGATCCTCCTACGAGCAGTACTTC. Its translation: CATGGTRSSYEQYF.

The chain employs TRBV19 and TRBJ1-2, with 11 nucleotides matching TRBD1. Germline V gene lookup returns CDR1 LNHDA and CDR2 SQIVND (reference sequence). The CDR3 covers 16 residues. After removal of 6 bases from V and 4 bases from J, the junction contained 10 bases not matched to a gene. The CDR3 loop reads CASSPTGGTGGYGYTF. DNA of the CDR3: TGTGCCAGTAGCCCGACTGGTGGGACAGGGGGCTATGGCTACACCTTC.

The DNA of the CDR3 is TGTGCCACCAGCAGAGAAGTTCTTCAGGGGGTACGGAATACGCAGTATTTT. As protein: CATSREVLQGVRNTQYF. The chain has TRBV15 and TRBJ2-3, with 7 bases lining up with TRBD1. The germline CDR1 and CDR2 sequences are LNHNV and YYDKDF (reference sequence). The CDR3 has 17 residues. Trimming at V came to 0 bases and at J to 7 bases, leaving 13 bases not matched to a gene.

V and J are TRBV11-1 and TRBJ2-7, with 11 bases aligning to TRBD2. Germline CDR1 reads SGHAT; CDR2 reads FQDESV (reference sequence). This CDR3 is 15 amino acids long. V gave up 5 bases and J gave up 1 base; unmatched junction bases: 4. The CDR3 spells CASSRRLAGSYEQYF. CDR3 nucleotides: TGTGCCAGCAGCCGGCGACTAGCGGGGTCCTACGAGCAGTACTTC.

V is TRBV9 and J is TRBJ1-2; the match to TRBD1 covers 10 bases. Germline V gene lookup returns CDR1 SGDLS and CDR2 YYNGEE. This CDR3 is built from 15 residues. Trimming cost V 4 bases and J 4 bases; bases outside gene matches: 7. In DNA form, the CDR3 reads TGTGCCAGCAGCCCCGGGACAGGGGTTGCCTATGGCTACACCTTC. Its translation: CASSPGTGVAYGYTF.

This chain connects TRBV6-5 to TRBJ2-5; D perhaps matches TRBD2 (5 bases). Per germline, CDR1 MNHEY and CDR2 SVGAGI. The CDR3 is 16 amino acids. The ends were cut back, 0 bases at V and 5 bases at J, with 16 bases in the middle. CDR3 loop: CASSYSRAGLGETQYF. Here the CDR3 DNA reads TGTGCCAGCAGTTACTCGAGGGCGGGCCTAGGGGAGACCCAGTACTTC.

As DNA, the CDR3 is TGTGCCACCAGCTACCTAGAACGGATTCAGTACTTC. Its protein is CATSYLERIQYF. The chain combines TRBV24-1 with TRBJ2-4; no firm D call. Germline V gene sequence: CDR1 KGHDR, CDR2 SFDVKD. The CDR3 consists of 12 residues. Trimming took 7 bases from V and 10 from J, leaving 13 bases between them.

The rearrangement uses TRBV7-3 and TRBJ2-3; TRBD2 aligns across 14 bases. The junction had 7 bases not matched to a gene; V was cut back by 5 bases and J by 0 bases. Per the germline V gene, CDR1 is SGHTA and CDR2 is FQGTGA. This CDR3 region has 18 residues. The CDR3 bases are TGTGCCAGCAGCCGTGGGACTAGCGGGAGCCTGAGCACAGATACGCAGTATTTT. Protein: CASSRGTSGSLSTDTQYF.

This clone was seen a single time. The rearrangement links TRBV6-2 or TRBV6-3 to TRBJ1-3; no clear D gene. CDR3 length equals 14 residues. Germline V gene sequence: CDR1 MNHEY, CDR2 SVGEGT. Trimming shortened V by 4 bases and J by 0 bases, and 7 bases separated the two germline ends. DNA for the CDR3: TGTGCCAGCAGTTTCCGGGGCTCTGGAAACACCATATATTTT. Its protein is CASSFRGSGNTIYF.

This rearrangement joins TRBV9 to TRBJ2-3, with unresolved D. This CDR3 spans 17 amino acids. V was clipped by 0 bases and J by 1 base, with 15 bases between them. Germline CDR1 and CDR2: SGDLS and YYNGEE. The CDR3 DNA follows: TGTGCCAGCAGCGTAGCTACGACACCCTTCGGCACAGATACGCAGTATTTT. It codes for CASSVATTPFGTDTQYF.

The V and J genes are TRBV5-1 and TRBJ2-7; 8 bases line up with TRBD2. This CDR3 region has 15 residues. Germline trimming cut 3 bases from V and 2 bases from J; bases unmatched to any gene: 7. Germline V lookup: CDR1 SGHRS, CDR2 YFSETQ. DNA of the CDR3: TGCGCCAGCAGCTCCGGGACTAGGCGACCCTACGAGCAGTACTTC. Translation: CASSSGTRRPYEQYF.

This chain connects TRBV6-1 to TRBJ2-7; TRBD1 aligns across 10 bases. The V gene end was trimmed by 4 bases and the J gene end by 2 bases; junction bases not matched to a gene: 8. The CDR3 is 16 amino acids. Germline CDR1 is MNHNS and CDR2 is SASEGT. The CDR3 reads CASSGGSGTGAYEQYF. The DNA for the CDR3 is TGTGCCAGCAGTGGAGGCTCCGGGACAGGGGCCTACGAGCAGTACTTC.